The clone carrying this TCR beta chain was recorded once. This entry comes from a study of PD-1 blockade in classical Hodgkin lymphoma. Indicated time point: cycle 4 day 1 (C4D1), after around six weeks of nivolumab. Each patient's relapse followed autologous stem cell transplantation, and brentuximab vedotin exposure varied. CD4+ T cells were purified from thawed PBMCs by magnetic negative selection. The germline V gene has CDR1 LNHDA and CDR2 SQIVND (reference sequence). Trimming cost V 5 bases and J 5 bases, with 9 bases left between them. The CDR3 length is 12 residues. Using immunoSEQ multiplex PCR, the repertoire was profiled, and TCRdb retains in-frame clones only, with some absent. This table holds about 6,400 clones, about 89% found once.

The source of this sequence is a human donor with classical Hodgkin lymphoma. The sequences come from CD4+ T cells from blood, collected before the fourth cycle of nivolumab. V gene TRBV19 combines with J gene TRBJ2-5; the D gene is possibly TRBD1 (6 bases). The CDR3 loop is CASSERGETQYF. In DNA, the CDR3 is TGTGCCAGTAGTGAGAGGGGGGAGACCCAGTACTTC.